What follows are 11 T cell receptor beta chains derived from one specimen sequenced in a study of T cells in Graves' hyperthyroidism and ophthalmopathy. Amplification targeted TCR beta CDR3 regions from RNA transcripts. RT-PCR in the first round (using the HTBI primer set) targeted the TCR CDR3. TCRdb reprocessed the multiplex PCR reads with MiXCR, giving one entry per CDR3 protein. This table has 350,000 to 450,000 distinct CDR3 sequences, about 15% appearing once. Sequencing input: blood. Receptor source: a woman between 55 and 75 years old with Graves' hyperthyroidism.

The table lists this clonotype with many counts. The V and J genes are TRBV7-9 and TRBJ2-1; tentative D call: TRBD2 (5 bases). V gave up 3 bases and J gave up 10 bases, with 13 bases separating them. Germline lookup yields CDR1 SEHNR and CDR2 FQNEAQ (reference sequence). This CDR3 has 13 residues. The CDR3 here is CASSLGDVKEQFF. In nucleotides, the CDR3 is TGTGCCAGCAGCTTGGGAGACGTGAAAGAGCAGTTCTTC.

This clonotype appeared many times. The rearrangement links TRBV20-1 to TRBJ2-3, with 11 positions matching TRBD2. The CDR3 runs 15 residues. V gave up 6 bases and J gave up 4 bases; unmatched junction bases: 9. CDR1 and CDR2 from the germline V gene are DFQATT and SNEGSKA (reference sequence). The CDR3 DNA is TGCAGTGCGCTAAGTAGCGGGGGGGCCTCAGATACGCAGTATTTT. It encodes CSALSSGGASDTQYF.

This clonotype was detected many times. The chain couples TRBV12-3 or TRBV12-4 to TRBJ2-3, with 8 bases that match TRBD2. Unmatched junction bases numbered 9, after V lost 8 bases and J lost 5 bases. The CDR3 contains 14 residues. CDR3 bases: TGTGCCAGCGGCGGAGCGGGAGTCGTAGATACGCAGTATTTT. Translation gives CASGGAGVVDTQYF.

This clonotype was found many times. V is TRBV12-3 or TRBV12-4 and J is TRBJ2-6, with no clear D. V was trimmed by 2 bases and J by 1 base, leaving 6 bases between them. There are 15 residues in the CDR3. In DNA form, the CDR3 reads TGTGCCAGCAGTTTATCGGCGTCTGGGGCCAACGTCCTGACTTTC. This encodes CASSLSASGANVLTF.

In this sample, this clonotype turned up many times. The rearrangement joins TRBV30 to TRBJ1-4; D gene uncertain. The CDR3 is 13 amino acids. Trimming removed 2 bases from V and 5 bases from J, with 9 bases in between. Germline CDR1 GTSNPN, CDR2 SVGIG (reference sequence). This chain's CDR3 is CAWSRGENEKLFF. CDR3 nucleotide sequence: TGTGCCTGGAGTCGAGGAGAGAATGAAAAACTGTTTTTT. Complete variable domain (other parts from reference TRBV30 and TRBJ1-4): SQTIHQWPATLVQPVGSPLSLECTVEGTSNPNLYWYRQAAGRGLQLLFYSVGIGQISSEVPQNLSASRPQDRQFILSSKKLLLSDSGFYLCAWSRGENEKLFFGSGTQLSVL.

This clonotype was detected many times. Here the CDR3 reads CSATVGAGSYGYTF. The CDR3, as DNA: TGCAGTGCTACTGTAGGGGCAGGGAGCTATGGCTACACCTTC. This chain uses TRBV20-1 with TRBJ1-2; D may be TRBD1 (5 bases). This CDR3 has 14 residues. Germline V gene lookup returns CDR1 DFQATT and CDR2 SNEGSKA (reference sequence). Trimming took 4 bases from V and 4 from J, leaving 16 bases between them.

CDR3 sequence reads: CASSRQLDTEAFF. The CDR3 bases are TGTGCCAGCAGTAGACAGCTCGACACTGAAGCTTTCTTT. This chain joins TRBV12-3 or TRBV12-4 and TRBJ1-1, with D perhaps TRBD1 (5 bases). There are 13 residues in the CDR3. The ends were cut back, 5 bases at V and 3 bases at J, with 10 bases in the middle.

Comment on this clonotype: The germline gene is not matched at one end of the junction; a read error may be the cause. This chain links TRBV2 with TRBJ2-1, with TRBD2 matching 10 bases. The CDR3 sequence is 15 residues long. CDR1 is SNHLY and CDR2 is FYNNEI in the germline V gene. The CDR3 sequence: CAGSRTSGSYNEQFF. The DNA for the CDR3 is TGTGCCGGCAGTAGGACTAGCGGAAGCTACAATGAGCAGTTCTTC.

V usage is TRBV3-1 and J usage is TRBJ2-6; D is uncertain. The CDR3 length is 15 residues. V dropped 2 bases and J dropped 0 bases, with 5 bases sitting between them. Germline V gene sequence: CDR1 LGHDT, CDR2 YNNKEL (reference sequence). Here the CDR3 DNA reads TGTGCCAGCAGCCAATTCGGCTCTGGGGCCAACGTCCTGACTTTC. Protein product: CASSQFGSGANVLTF.

This clonotype was seen at least ten times. The V call is TRBV28, the J call TRBJ1-4, with D possibly TRBD1 on 6 matching bases. Trimming cost V 5 bases and J 3 bases, with 13 bases left between them. Germline V gene sequence: CDR1 MDHEN, CDR2 SYDVKM. The CDR3 totals 15 residues. CDR3 DNA sequence: TGTGCCAGCAGTACATACAGGGTGGCTAATGAAAAACTGTTTTTT. Protein sequence: CASSTYRVANEKLFF.

This CDR3 reads CASSTSDTSTGELFF. Written as DNA, the CDR3 is TGTGCCAGCAGCACCTCCGACACGTCCACCGGGGAGCTGTTTTTT. The chain recombines TRBV9 with TRBJ2-2; D is undetermined. Germline CDR1 is SGDLS and CDR2 is YYNGEE. The CDR3 is 15 amino acids. V dropped 4 bases and J dropped 4 bases, with 14 bases sitting between them.